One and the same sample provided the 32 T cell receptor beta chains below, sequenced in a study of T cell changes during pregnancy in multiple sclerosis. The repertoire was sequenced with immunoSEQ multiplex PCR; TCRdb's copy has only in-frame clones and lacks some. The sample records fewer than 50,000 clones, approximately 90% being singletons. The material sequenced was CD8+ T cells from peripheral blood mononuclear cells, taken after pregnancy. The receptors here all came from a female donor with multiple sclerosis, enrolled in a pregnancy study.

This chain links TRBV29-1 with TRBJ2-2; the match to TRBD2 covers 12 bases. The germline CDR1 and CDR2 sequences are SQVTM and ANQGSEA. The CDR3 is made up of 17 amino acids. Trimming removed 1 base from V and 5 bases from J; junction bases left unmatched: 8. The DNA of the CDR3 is TGCAGCGTTGAAGCTGGGCTAGCGGGGGGGAAAACCGGGGAGCTGTTTTTT. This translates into CSVEAGLAGGKTGELFF.

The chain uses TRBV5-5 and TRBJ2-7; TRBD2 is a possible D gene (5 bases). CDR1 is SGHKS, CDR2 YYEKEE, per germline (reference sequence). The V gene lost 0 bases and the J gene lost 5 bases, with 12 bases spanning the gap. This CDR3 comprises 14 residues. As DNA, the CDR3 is TGTGCCAGCAGCTTGGCCGGGAAGGGCGACGAGCAGTACTTC. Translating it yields CASSLAGKGDEQYF.

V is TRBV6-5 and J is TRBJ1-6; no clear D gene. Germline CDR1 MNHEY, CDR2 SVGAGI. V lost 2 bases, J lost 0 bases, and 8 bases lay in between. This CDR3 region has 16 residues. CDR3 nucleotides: TGTGCCAGCAGTTACACTCCAATCTCCTATAATTCACCCCTCCACTTT. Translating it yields CASSYTPISYNSPLHF.

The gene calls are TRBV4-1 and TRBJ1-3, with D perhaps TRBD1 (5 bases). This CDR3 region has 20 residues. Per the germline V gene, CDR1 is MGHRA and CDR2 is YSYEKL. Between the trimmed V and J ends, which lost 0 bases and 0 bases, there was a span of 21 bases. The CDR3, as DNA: TGCGCCAGCAGCCAAGATGGGCCAGGGTTCCGATCTATCTCTGGAAACACCATATATTTT. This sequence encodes CASSQDGPGFRSISGNTIYF.

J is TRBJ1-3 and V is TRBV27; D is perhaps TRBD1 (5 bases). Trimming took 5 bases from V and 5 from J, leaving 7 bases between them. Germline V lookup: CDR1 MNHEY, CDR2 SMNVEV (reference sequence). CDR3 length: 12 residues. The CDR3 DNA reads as TGTGCCAGCAGTGAGGACAGAAACACCATATATTTT. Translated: CASSEDRNTIYF.

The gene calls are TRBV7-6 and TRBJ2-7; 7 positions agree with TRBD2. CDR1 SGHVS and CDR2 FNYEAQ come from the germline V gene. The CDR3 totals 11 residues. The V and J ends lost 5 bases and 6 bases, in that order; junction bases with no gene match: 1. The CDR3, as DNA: TGTGCCAGCAGCGGGGGGGGCGAGCAGTACTTC. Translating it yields CASSGGGEQYF. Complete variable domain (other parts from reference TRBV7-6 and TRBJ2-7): GAGVSQSPRYKVTKRGQDVALRCDPISGHVSLYWYRQALGQGPEFLTYFNYEAQQDKSGLPNDRFSAERPEGSISTLTIQRTEQRDSAMYRCASSGGGEQYFGPGTRLTVT.

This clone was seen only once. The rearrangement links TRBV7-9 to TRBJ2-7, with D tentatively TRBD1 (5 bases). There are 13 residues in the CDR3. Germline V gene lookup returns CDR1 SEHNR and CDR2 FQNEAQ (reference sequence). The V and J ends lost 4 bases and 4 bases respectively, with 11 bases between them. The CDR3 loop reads CASSSQETYEQYF. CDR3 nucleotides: TGTGCCAGCAGCTCACAGGAGACTTACGAGCAGTACTTC.

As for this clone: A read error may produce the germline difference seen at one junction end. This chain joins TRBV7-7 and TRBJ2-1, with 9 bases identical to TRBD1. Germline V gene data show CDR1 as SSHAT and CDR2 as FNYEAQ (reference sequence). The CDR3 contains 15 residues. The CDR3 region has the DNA TGTGCTAGCAGCTTAGGGACAGGGTCCTACAATGAGCAGTTCTTC. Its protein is CASSLGTGSYNEQFF.

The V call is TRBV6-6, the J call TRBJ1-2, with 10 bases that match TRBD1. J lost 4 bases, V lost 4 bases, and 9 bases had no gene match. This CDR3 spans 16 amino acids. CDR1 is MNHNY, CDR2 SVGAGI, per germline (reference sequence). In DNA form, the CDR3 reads TGTGCCAGCAGTTTAACCGGGACAGGGGATTTCTATGGCTACACCTTC. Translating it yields CASSLTGTGDFYGYTF.

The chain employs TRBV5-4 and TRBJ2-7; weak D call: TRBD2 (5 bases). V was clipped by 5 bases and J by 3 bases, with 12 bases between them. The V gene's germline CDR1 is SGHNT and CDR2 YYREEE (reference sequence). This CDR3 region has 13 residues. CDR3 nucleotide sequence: TGTGCCAGCAGACCCGGGAACCTCTACGAGCAGTACTTC. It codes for CASRPGNLYEQYF.

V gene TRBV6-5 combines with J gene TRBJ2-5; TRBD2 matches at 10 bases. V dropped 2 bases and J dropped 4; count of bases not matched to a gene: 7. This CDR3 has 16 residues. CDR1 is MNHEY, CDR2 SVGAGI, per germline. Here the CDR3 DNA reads TGTGCCAGCAGTTACCCTGAATCTAGCGGGGGAGAGACCCAGTACTTC. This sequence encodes CASSYPESSGGETQYF.

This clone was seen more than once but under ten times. CDR3 residues: CASSLGGVSTDTQYF. Here the CDR3 DNA reads TGTGCCAGCAGTCTGGGGGGGGTTAGCACAGATACGCAGTATTTT. The chain joins TRBV25-1 to TRBJ2-3, with 7 bases identical to TRBD2. The CDR3 extends over 15 amino acids. The J segment lost 0 bases and the V segment lost 5 bases, leaving 5 bases of the junction unmatched. Germline V gives CDR1 MGHDK, CDR2 SYGVNS.

The CDR3 DNA follows: TGTGCCAGCAGGAGACTAGCGGGGGTGGAGGAGCAGTACTTC. Translation: CASRRLAGVEEQYF. The J gene is TRBJ2-7, the V gene TRBV7-9; TRBD2 agrees at 12 bases. The V and J ends lost 6 bases and 7 bases, in that order; junction bases with no gene match: 7. Germline CDR1 and CDR2: SEHNR and FQNEAQ (reference sequence). CDR3 size: 14 residues. Variable domain in full (rest from reference TRBV7-9 and TRBJ2-7): DTGVSQNPRHKITKRGQNVTFRCDPISEHNRLYWYRQTLGQGPEFLTYFQNEAQLEKSRLLSDRFSAERPKGSFSTLEIQRTEQGDSAMYLCASRRLAGVEEQYFGPGTRLTVT.

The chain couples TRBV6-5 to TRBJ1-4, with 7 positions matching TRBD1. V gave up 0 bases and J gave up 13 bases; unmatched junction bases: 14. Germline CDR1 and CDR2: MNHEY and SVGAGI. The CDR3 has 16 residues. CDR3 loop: CASSYSAGQTPGRLFF. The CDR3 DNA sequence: TGTGCCAGCAGTTACTCCGCGGGACAGACCCCAGGTCGACTGTTTTTT.

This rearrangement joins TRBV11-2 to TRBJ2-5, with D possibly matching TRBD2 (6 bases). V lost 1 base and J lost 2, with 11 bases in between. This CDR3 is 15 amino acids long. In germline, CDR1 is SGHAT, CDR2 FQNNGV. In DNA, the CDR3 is TGTGCCAGCAGCTTAGTGGGAGGAGGTCAAGAGACCCAGTACTTC. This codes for CASSLVGGGQETQYF.

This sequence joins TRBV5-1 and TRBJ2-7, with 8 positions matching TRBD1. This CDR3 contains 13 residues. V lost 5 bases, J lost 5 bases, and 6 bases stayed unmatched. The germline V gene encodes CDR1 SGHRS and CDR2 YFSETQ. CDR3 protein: CASRPGGTDEQYF. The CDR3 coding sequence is TGCGCCAGCAGGCCAGGGGGCACAGACGAGCAGTACTTC.

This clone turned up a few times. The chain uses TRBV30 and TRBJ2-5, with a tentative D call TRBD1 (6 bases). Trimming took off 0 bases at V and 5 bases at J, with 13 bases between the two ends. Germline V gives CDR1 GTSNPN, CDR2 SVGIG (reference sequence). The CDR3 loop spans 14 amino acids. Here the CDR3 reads CAWSVQGDLETQYF. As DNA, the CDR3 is TGTGCCTGGAGTGTACAGGGCGACCTGGAGACCCAGTACTTC.

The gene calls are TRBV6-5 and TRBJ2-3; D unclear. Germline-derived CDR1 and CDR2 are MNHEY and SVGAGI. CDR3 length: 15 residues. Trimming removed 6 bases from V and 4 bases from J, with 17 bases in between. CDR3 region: CASSPAVTGADTQYF. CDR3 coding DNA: TGTGCCAGCAGCCCCGCAGTTACCGGAGCAGATACGCAGTATTTT.

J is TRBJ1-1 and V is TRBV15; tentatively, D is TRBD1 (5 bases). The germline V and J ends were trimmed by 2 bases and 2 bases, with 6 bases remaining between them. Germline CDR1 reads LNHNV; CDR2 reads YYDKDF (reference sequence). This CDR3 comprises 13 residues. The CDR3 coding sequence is TGTGCCACCAGCAGACAGGGAAACACTGAAGCTTTCTTT. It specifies CATSRQGNTEAFF.

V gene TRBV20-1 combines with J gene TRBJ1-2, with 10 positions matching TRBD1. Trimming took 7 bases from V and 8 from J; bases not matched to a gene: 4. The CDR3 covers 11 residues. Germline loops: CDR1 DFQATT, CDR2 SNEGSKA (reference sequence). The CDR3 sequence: CSGQGAPGYTF. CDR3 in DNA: TGCAGTGGACAGGGGGCACCAGGCTACACCTTC.

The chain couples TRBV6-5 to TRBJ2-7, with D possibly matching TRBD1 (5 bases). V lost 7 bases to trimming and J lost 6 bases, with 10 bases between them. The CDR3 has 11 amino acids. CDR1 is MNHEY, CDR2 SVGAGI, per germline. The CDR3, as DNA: TGTGCCAGCACCCAAGGGGCCGAGCAGTACTTC. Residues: CASTQGAEQYF.

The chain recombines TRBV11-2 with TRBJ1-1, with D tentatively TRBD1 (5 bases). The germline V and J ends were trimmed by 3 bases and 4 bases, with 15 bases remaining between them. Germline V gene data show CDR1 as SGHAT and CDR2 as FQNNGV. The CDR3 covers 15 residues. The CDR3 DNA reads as TGTGCCAGCAGCTTTGGGCAGGGAATAGGCACTGAAGCTTTCTTT. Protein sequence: CASSFGQGIGTEAFF.

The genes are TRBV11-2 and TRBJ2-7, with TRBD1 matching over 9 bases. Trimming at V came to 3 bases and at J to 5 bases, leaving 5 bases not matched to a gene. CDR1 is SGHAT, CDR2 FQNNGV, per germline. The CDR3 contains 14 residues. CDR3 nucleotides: TGTGCCAGCAGCTTCCCGGGACAGGGTGACGAGCAGTACTTC. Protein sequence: CASSFPGQGDEQYF.

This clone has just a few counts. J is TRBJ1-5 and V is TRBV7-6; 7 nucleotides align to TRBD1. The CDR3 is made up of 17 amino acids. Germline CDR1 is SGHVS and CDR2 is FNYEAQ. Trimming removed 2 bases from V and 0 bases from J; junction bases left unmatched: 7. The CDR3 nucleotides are TGTGCCAGCAGCTTAACAGGGGACCTCTATAGCAATCAGCCCCAGCATTTT. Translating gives CASSLTGDLYSNQPQHF.

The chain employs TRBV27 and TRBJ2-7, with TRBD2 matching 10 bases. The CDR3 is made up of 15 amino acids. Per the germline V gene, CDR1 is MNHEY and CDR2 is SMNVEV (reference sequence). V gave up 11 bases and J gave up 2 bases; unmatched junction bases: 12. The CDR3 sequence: CASSPTSGVTYEQYF. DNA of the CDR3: TGTGCCTCCTCTCCCACTAGCGGGGTGACCTACGAGCAGTACTTC.

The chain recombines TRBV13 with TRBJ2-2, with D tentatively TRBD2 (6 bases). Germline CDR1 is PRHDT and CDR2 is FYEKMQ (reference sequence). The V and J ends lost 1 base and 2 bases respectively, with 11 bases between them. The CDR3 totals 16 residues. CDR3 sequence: CASSLAEGSNTGELFF. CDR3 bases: TGTGCCAGCAGCTTAGCGGAGGGGTCCAACACCGGGGAGCTGTTTTTT.

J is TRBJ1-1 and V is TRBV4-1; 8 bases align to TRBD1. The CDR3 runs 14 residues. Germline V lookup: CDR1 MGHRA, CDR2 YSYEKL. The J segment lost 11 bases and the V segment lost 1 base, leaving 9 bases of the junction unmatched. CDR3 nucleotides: TGCGCCAGCAGCCAAGCCCGGACAGGGTATAAGGCTTTCTTT. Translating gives CASSQARTGYKAFF.

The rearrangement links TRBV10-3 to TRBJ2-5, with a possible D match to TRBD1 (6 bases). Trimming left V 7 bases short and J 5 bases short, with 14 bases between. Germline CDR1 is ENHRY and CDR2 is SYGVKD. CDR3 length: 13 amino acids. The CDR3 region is CAINNRDSETQYF. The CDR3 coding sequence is TGTGCCATCAATAACAGGGATTCTGAGACCCAGTACTTC.

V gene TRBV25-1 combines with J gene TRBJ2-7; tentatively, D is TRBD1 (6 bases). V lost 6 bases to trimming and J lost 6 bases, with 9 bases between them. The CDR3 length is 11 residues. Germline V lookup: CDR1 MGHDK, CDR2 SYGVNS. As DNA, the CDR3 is TGTGCCAGCAGCAGGGGACCCGAGCAGTACTTC. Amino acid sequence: CASSRGPEQYF.

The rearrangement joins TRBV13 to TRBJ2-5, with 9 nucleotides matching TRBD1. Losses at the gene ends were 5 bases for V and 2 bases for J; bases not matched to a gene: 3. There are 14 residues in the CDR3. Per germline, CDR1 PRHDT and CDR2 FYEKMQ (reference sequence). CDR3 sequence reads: CASSPGQGQETQYF. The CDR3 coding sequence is TGTGCCAGCAGCCCGGGACAGGGACAAGAGACCCAGTACTTC.

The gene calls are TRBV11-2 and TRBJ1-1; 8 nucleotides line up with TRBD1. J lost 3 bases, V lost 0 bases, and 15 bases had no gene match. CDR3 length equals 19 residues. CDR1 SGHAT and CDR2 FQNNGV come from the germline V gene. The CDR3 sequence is CASSLDEVLGRGLDTEAFF. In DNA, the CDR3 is TGTGCCAGCAGCTTAGATGAGGTTTTAGGCAGGGGGCTGGACACTGAAGCTTTCTTT.

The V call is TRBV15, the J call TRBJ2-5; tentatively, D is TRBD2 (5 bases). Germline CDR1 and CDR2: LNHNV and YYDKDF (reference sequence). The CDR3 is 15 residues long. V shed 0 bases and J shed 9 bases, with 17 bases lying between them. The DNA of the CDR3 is TGTGCCACCAGCAGAGATTCCGAGGGTTCGAGACCCCAGTACTTC. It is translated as CATSRDSEGSRPQYF. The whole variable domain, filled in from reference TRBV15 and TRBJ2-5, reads DAMVIQNPRYQVTQFGKPVTLSCSQTLNHNVMYWYQQKSSQAPKLLFHYYDKDFNNEADTPDNFQSRRPNTSFCFLDIRSPGLGDTAMYLCATSRDSEGSRPQYFGPGTRLLVL.